This T cell receptor (beta chain) was recorded in a study of CD8+ T cells in alopecia areata. Study-wide background: Tofacitinib was given for 6 to 18 months, then stopped for 6 months.

In its sample, this clone is medium-sized. As yet, its antigen is unknown. The sample's treatment: oral pan-JAK inhibitor, 5-10 mg twice daily. Collection of lesional scalp punch biopsies and peripheral blood was performed in alopecia areata patients. Investigators isolated RNA and reverse transcribed it into cDNA to act as the sequencing template. Generated by immunoSEQ multiplex PCR, the TCRdb table keeps only in-frame clones and is missing some. Of more than 110,000 clones detected, 45% to 65% appear once; the ten largest clones hold 15% to 20%. Study-wide results and limits: Scalp and blood samples kept many expanded lesional clones throughout tofacitinib. Clonality was higher in lesional than normal scalp, especially in alopecia totalis/universalis.

Trimming left V 4 bases short and J 5 bases short, with 12 bases between. The CDR3 is 13 amino acids. Germline lookup yields CDR1 SGHTA and CDR2 FQGTGA. This sample comprised CD8+ T cells sorted from blood, obtained at week 4, from a patient treated with tofacitinib. The receptor was isolated from a human donor with alopecia areata. The V gene is TRBV7-3, the J gene TRBJ2-7; D may be TRBD2 (6 bases). The CDR3 spells CASSSVGGHEQYF. The CDR3 region has the DNA TGTGCCAGCAGCTCAGTCGGGGGTCACGAGCAGTACTTC. Together with reference TRBV7-3 and TRBJ2-7, the CDR3 gives the full variable domain: GAGVSQTPSNKVTEKGKYVELRCDPISGHTALYWYRQSLGQGPEFLIYFQGTGAADDSGLPNDRFFAVRPEGSVSTLKIQRTERGDSAVYLCASSSVGGHEQYFGPGTRLTVT.